These 26 T cell receptor beta chains share one sample of origin, sequenced in a study of blood T cell repertoires in COVID-19. The repertoire was sequenced with immunoSEQ multiplex PCR; TCRdb's copy has only in-frame clones and lacks some. The repertoire holds 350,000 or so clones, with 70% to 90% as singletons. The sequenced material came from PBMCs or T cells enriched from blood (not recorded which). All receptors derive from a woman in her forties with acute COVID-19.

The chain carries TRBV5-4 and TRBJ2-7; 8 nucleotides line up with TRBD2. V was clipped by 0 bases and J by 4 bases; unmatched bases: 9. The CDR3 totals 16 residues. Germline values: CDR1 SGHNT, CDR2 YYREEE (reference sequence). DNA for the CDR3: TGTGCCAGCAGCTTGGAGGTTAGCGGGACTATATACGAGCAGTACTTC. It yields the protein CASSLEVSGTIYEQYF.

The chain links TRBV29-1 to TRBJ2-3; D gene ambiguous. From germline, CDR1 is SQVTM and CDR2 ANQGSEA. CDR3 length: 11 amino acids. Trimming cost V 0 bases and J 11 bases, with 9 bases left between them. The CDR3 sequence is CSVEDGIQQYF. CDR3 nucleotide sequence: TGCAGCGTTGAAGATGGCATTCAGCAGTATTTT.

The chain combines TRBV2 with TRBJ2-3, with 9 bases identical to TRBD2. The CDR3 is 15 amino acids. The J segment lost 4 bases and the V segment lost 7 bases, leaving 9 bases of the junction unmatched. Germline values: CDR1 SNHLY, CDR2 FYNNEI. CDR3 bases: TGTGCCAGCATTGTAGCGGGAGCAACGGCAGATACGCAGTATTTT. Its translation: CASIVAGATADTQYF.

The rearrangement links TRBV6-5 to TRBJ1-2; 7 bases map to TRBD1. The V and J ends lost 10 bases and 5 bases, in that order; junction bases with no gene match: 16. Germline loops: CDR1 MNHEY, CDR2 SVGAGI. This CDR3 has 15 residues. CDR3 DNA sequence: TGTGCCACCAAAATAACAGGGGTGGAGGGTTATGGCTACACCTTC. Protein: CATKITGVEGYGYTF.

The V call is TRBV10-3, the J call TRBJ1-1; 8 bases line up with TRBD1. V trimming: 6 bases; J trimming: 1 base; junction bases outside the gene matches: 4. This CDR3 is built from 14 residues. Germline-derived CDR1 and CDR2 are ENHRY and SYGVKD. The chain's CDR3 is CAIRLDRENTEAFF. In DNA, the CDR3 is TGTGCCATCAGGTTGGACAGGGAGAACACTGAAGCTTTCTTT.

The chain recombines TRBV7-9 with TRBJ2-7, with D uncertain. Trimming took off 6 bases at V and 5 bases at J, with 8 bases between the two ends. The length of the CDR3 is 11 residues. Per the germline V gene, CDR1 is SEHNR and CDR2 is FQNEAQ (reference sequence). The CDR3 loop is CASSFNNEQYF. The DNA for the CDR3 is TGTGCCAGCAGTTTTAATAACGAGCAGTACTTC. Supplemented by reference TRBV7-9 and TRBJ2-7, the full variable domain reads DTGVSQNPRHKITKRGQNVTFRCDPISEHNRLYWYRQTLGQGPEFLTYFQNEAQLEKSRLLSDRFSAERPKGSFSTLEIQRTEQGDSAMYLCASSFNNEQYFGPGTRLTVT.

The CDR3: CASSLSPGHINTINYGYTF. As DNA, the CDR3 is TGTGCCAGCAGCCTTAGTCCGGGACACATAAACACGATCAACTATGGCTACACCTTC. The rearrangement joins TRBV9 to TRBJ1-2, with D possibly being TRBD1 (6 bases). Germline CDR1 and CDR2: SGDLS and YYNGEE. Trimming took 4 bases from V and 2 from J, leaving 27 bases between them. The CDR3 length is 19 residues.

The gene calls are TRBV6-5 and TRBJ1-5, with no clear D. V lost 7 bases and J lost 4, with 14 bases in between. This CDR3 region has 14 residues. Germline-derived CDR1 and CDR2 are MNHEY and SVGAGI. CDR3 nucleotides: TGTGCCAGCATATCGGGGTTCGAAAATCAGCCCCAGCATTTT. Amino acid sequence: CASISGFENQPQHF.

The chain links TRBV11-3 to TRBJ1-1; TRBD1 matches at 8 bases. CDR1 is SGHNT and CDR2 is YENEEA in the germline V gene. Trimming removed 2 bases from V and 6 bases from J; junction bases left unmatched: 2. There are 13 residues in the CDR3. The CDR3 spells CASSLQGAAEAFF. The DNA for the CDR3 is TGTGCCAGCAGCTTACAGGGGGCGGCTGAAGCTTTCTTT.

This clone was seen just once. This chain uses TRBV7-3 with TRBJ2-1; 11 nucleotides agree with TRBD2. The V gene's germline CDR1 is SGHTA and CDR2 FQGTGA. The V segment lost 1 base and the J segment 6 bases; nucleotides outside the gene matches: 8. The CDR3 runs to 17 residues. The CDR3 nucleotides read TGTGCCAGCAGCTTAATCCCCACTACTAGCGGGAGCAATGAGCAGTTCTTC. Its translation is CASSLIPTTSGSNEQFF.

This sequence joins TRBV5-1 and TRBJ1-2; 7 bases agree with TRBD1. Germline CDR1 is SGHRS and CDR2 is YFSETQ. The V segment lost 2 bases and the J segment 4 bases; nucleotides outside the gene matches: 11. This CDR3 is built from 16 residues. For the CDR3, the DNA is TGCGCCAGCAGCTTACATCGACAGGGCATGGGCTATGGCTACACCTTC. It codes for CASSLHRQGMGYGYTF.

This chain uses TRBV7-2 with TRBJ1-4; 8 nucleotides align to TRBD1. In germline, CDR1 is SGHTA, CDR2 FQGNSA. V was clipped by 4 bases and J by 8 bases; unmatched bases: 12. The CDR3 length is 16 residues. The CDR3 DNA follows: TGTGCCAGCAGCTCCCATCCGGACAGGGTTCGAGAAAAACTGTTTTTT. It specifies CASSSHPDRVREKLFF.

The gene calls are TRBV19 and TRBJ2-3, with no clear D. Deletions cut 4 bases from V and 6 bases from J, with 11 bases between. The CDR3 is made up of 13 amino acids. Germline CDR1 and CDR2: LNHDA and SQIVND (reference sequence). The CDR3 reads CASSTRLADTQYF. CDR3 bases: TGTGCCAGTAGTACCCGATTAGCCGATACGCAGTATTTT.

This sequence joins TRBV28 and TRBJ1-3; a weak D match, TRBD1 (6 bases). Germline CDR1 reads MDHEN; CDR2 reads SYDVKM. CDR3 length: 14 amino acids. V lost 5 bases and J 0 bases, leaving 8 bases between the germline ends. DNA of the CDR3: TGTGCCAGCAGTACAGGGACCTCTGGAAACACCATATATTTT. This translates into CASSTGTSGNTIYF.

This chain uses TRBV4-3 with TRBJ1-6, with 7 bases fitting TRBD1. Germline CDR1 LGHNA, CDR2 YSLEER. There are 16 residues in the CDR3. The V gene end was trimmed by 1 base and the J gene end by 4 bases; junction bases not matched to a gene: 4. CDR3 sequence: CASSQVRGLYNSPLHF. CDR3 bases: TGCGCCAGCAGCCAAGTCAGGGGGTTGTATAATTCACCCCTCCACTTT.

The V gene is TRBV2, the J gene TRBJ2-1; D unresolved. Trimming cost V 5 bases and J 6 bases, with 8 bases left between them. The CDR3 runs 12 residues. Germline V gives CDR1 SNHLY, CDR2 FYNNEI. CDR3 sequence reads: CASSPYSNEQFF. CDR3 nucleotide sequence: TGTGCCAGCAGTCCTTACAGCAATGAGCAGTTCTTC.

The J gene is TRBJ1-1, the V gene TRBV27; 8 bases are a match to TRBD1. Germline trimming cut 6 bases from V and 1 base from J; bases unmatched to any gene: 7. The CDR3 runs to 15 residues. CDR1 MNHEY and CDR2 SMNVEV come from the germline V gene (reference sequence). The CDR3 DNA follows: TGTGCCAGCAGGGGCCTCGGACAGGGGAACACTGAAGCTTTCTTT. It translates to CASRGLGQGNTEAFF.

J is TRBJ1-4 and V is TRBV4-1; 7 bases match TRBD1. The CDR3 covers 17 residues. Germline V gives CDR1 MGHRA, CDR2 YSYEKL. J gave up 2 bases and V 6 bases, and 12 bases lay outside the gene matches. CDR3 in amino acids: CASSLQGKGLTNEKLFF. CDR3 DNA: TGCGCCAGCAGTTTACAGGGGAAGGGGCTTACTAATGAAAAACTGTTTTTT.

This clone has only a few counts. J is TRBJ2-3 and V is TRBV2; 10 bases map to TRBD1. There are 16 residues in the CDR3. V was pared by 0 bases and J by 4 bases, with 4 bases of the junction left unmatched. The germline V gene encodes CDR1 SNHLY and CDR2 FYNNEI. The CDR3 protein is CASSEARDRGADTQYF. In DNA form, the CDR3 reads TGTGCCAGCAGTGAAGCGAGGGACAGGGGTGCAGATACGCAGTATTTT.

This clone was seen a single time. The rearrangement uses TRBV7-2 and TRBJ2-1; 7 bases are a match to TRBD1. Germline loops: CDR1 SGHTA, CDR2 FQGNSA. The CDR3 is made up of 15 amino acids. Losses at the gene ends were 6 bases for V and 4 bases for J; bases not matched to a gene: 9. The CDR3 spells CASRRTGTAYNEQFF. The CDR3 DNA sequence: TGTGCCAGCAGGCGTACCGGGACAGCTTACAATGAGCAGTTCTTC.

The chain carries TRBV18 and TRBJ2-3, with 12 bases aligning to TRBD2. There are 14 residues in the CDR3. The V and J ends lost 8 bases and 2 bases, in that order; junction bases with no gene match: 2. Germline CDR1 reads KGHSH; CDR2 reads LQKENI. CDR3 sequence reads: CASRLAGDTDTQYF. CDR3 in DNA: TGTGCCAGCCGACTAGCGGGGGACACAGATACGCAGTATTTT. Together with reference TRBV18 and TRBJ2-3, the CDR3 gives the full variable domain: NAGVMQNPRHLVRRRGQEARLRCSPMKGHSHVYWYRQLPEEGLKFMVYLQKENIIDESGMPKERFSAEFPKEGPSILRIQQVVRGDSAAYFCASRLAGDTDTQYFGPGTRLTVL.

The rearrangement links TRBV6-2 or TRBV6-3 to TRBJ1-3, with D hard to call. CDR3 length: 15 amino acids. Trimming removed 5 bases from V and 8 bases from J, with 19 bases in between. Germline assignment: CDR1 MNHEY and CDR2 SVGEGT. The CDR3 DNA is TGTGCCAGCAGTCCCGAGTTCGTGGGGAGACACACCATATATTTT. Its protein is CASSPEFVGRHTIYF.

As to this clone: A much more abundant neighbour one base away suggests this may be a read error. The chain couples TRBV6-6 to TRBJ1-6; D is possibly TRBD1 (6 bases). Deletions cut 0 bases from V and 10 bases from J, with 10 bases between. CDR3 size: 14 residues. CDR1 is MNHNY, CDR2 SVGAGI, per germline (reference sequence). CDR3 sequence (DNA): TGTGCCAGCAGTTACTCAGGGGGTGAATCACCCCTCCACTTT. This gives the protein CASSYSGGESPLHF.

J is TRBJ2-6 and V is TRBV20-1; 8 bases agree with TRBD2. Germline loops: CDR1 DFQATT, CDR2 SNEGSKA (reference sequence). J was trimmed by 1 base and V by 3 bases; bases with no gene match: 5. The CDR3 has 16 residues. The CDR3 nucleotides are TGCAGTGCTAGTGCGGCGGGGGGATCTGGGGCCAACGTCCTGACTTTC. It specifies CSASAAGGSGANVLTF.

The chain has TRBV19 and TRBJ2-1; tentatively, D is TRBD1 (6 bases). Trimming took 7 bases from V and 0 from J, leaving 22 bases between them. Per the germline V gene, CDR1 is LNHDA and CDR2 is SQIVND (reference sequence). CDR3 size: 18 residues. CDR3 DNA sequence: TGTGCCAGTAATACAGGGTCACGGTCAGTAAGCTCCTACAATGAGCAGTTCTTC. Amino acid sequence: CASNTGSRSVSSYNEQFF.

This clone was found many times. The gene calls are TRBV27 and TRBJ1-1, with D perhaps TRBD1 (6 bases). Trimming took 6 bases from V and 2 from J, leaving 13 bases between them. The CDR3 consists of 14 residues. The germline gives CDR1 MNHEY, CDR2 SMNVEV (reference sequence). As DNA, the CDR3 is TGTGCCAGCAGGTCCGACAGGAGCAACACTGAAGCTTTCTTT. Translation gives CASRSDRSNTEAFF.